This TCR beta chain was captured in a study of control samples from healthy donors and cancer patients. Generated by immunoSEQ multiplex PCR, the TCRdb table keeps only in-frame clones and is missing some. The table includes roughly 400,000 clones, 80% to 95% detected once. The CDR3 is made up of 16 amino acids. The germline V and J ends were trimmed by 3 bases and 2 bases, with 17 bases remaining between them. This TCR came from a middle-aged man with head and neck cancer. The chain is built from TRBV23-1 and TRBJ2-7; a weak D match, TRBD1 (6 bases). TRBV23-1 is filed as an ORF, its function uncertain. Sequencing input: PBMCs. CDR3: CASSHSQGWKTYEQYF. The CDR3 nucleotides are TGCGCCAGCAGTCACTCCCAGGGGTGGAAGACCTACGAGCAGTACTTC.